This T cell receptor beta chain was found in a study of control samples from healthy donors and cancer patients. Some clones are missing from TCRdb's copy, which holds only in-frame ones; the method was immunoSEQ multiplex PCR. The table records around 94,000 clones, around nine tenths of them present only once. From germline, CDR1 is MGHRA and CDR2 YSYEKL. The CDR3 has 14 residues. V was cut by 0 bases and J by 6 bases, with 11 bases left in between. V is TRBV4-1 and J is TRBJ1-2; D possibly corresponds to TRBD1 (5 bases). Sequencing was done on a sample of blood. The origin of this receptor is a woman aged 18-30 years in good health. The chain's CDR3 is CASSQELRDDGYTF. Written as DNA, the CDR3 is TGCGCCAGCAGCCAAGAACTCAGGGACGATGGCTACACCTTC.